This record covers a single TCR beta chain. This clonotype was detected many times. There is no known antigen for this receptor. No much larger clone is present one base from it, and per-base qualities are unavailable. The library was produced with 5' RACE. Sequencing instrument: NextSeq 500. In the TCR library protocol, unique molecular identifiers were attached to individual cDNA molecules to correct for PCR bias and sequencing error. Both TCR alpha and beta chains were sequenced, and tight co-correlation was observed between alpha and beta sequence abundances in each sample. Per the original workflow: Decombinator V4 was used to annotate TCR sequences for V gene, J gene and CDR3. Expanded TCRs were defined as changing significantly between any two time points under a Poisson model with p below 0.0001. TCR abundances were normalised to the total number of TCRs sequenced in each sample and reported as counts per million. TRAV1-2 paired with TRAJ12, TRAJ20 or TRAJ33 defined MAIT TCRs, while TRAV10 paired with TRAJ18 defined iNKT TCRs. A search of VDJdb, accessed on 1 November 2021, was run for TCRs annotated to CMV, EBV and SARS-CoV-2, with TCRs annotated for multiple antigens excluded. The raw public data were reprocessed by TCRdb itself: fastp quality trimming at Q25, MiXCR clonotype calling, in-frame beta chains only. Entries that share a CDR3 protein sequence are merged under the most common genes and DNA. These V and J calls originate from TCRdb's pipeline instead of the authors' own analysis. Recorded for this sample are roughly 53,000 distinct CDR3 sequences; about 9.4% of them occurred a single time. In total, the top ten clones hold around 4.1% of the sample.

This was a case-control study nested in a cohort of healthcare workers in London, UK, who had nasopharyngeal swab PCR tests and blood samples taken every week. Between 23 and 31 March 2020, the week of the UK lockdown, healthcare workers were enrolled and then followed up weekly for as long as 16 weeks. This sample is drawn from a study of early T cells in non-severe SARS-CoV-2 infection (dated by TCRdb to about 2021). General notes on the study: Because TCR sequencing relied on bulk RNA taken from unsorted whole blood, pairing of alpha and beta chains was not possible. Broader findings and caveats from the paper: VDJdb matching was skewed toward anti-spike CD8 responses and likely underestimated virus-specific expansions by missing private and CD4 specificities.

From its cysteine to its phenylalanine, the CDR3 spans 21 amino acids. Of all the DNA, just the CDR3 is kept, 63 bases in frame from base 1. The germline V gene specifies SGHRS as CDR1 and YFSETQ as CDR2. V is trimmed back by 1 base and J by 3 bases, and the junction contains 17 bases that no gene match accounts for. This receptor was identified in an adult who was a healthcare worker with PCR-confirmed SARS-CoV-2 infection or an uninfected control (not recorded which). Material: whole blood. The chain joins TRBV5-1 to TRBJ2-1; 12 of the junction bases match TRBD2. The CDR3: CASSLSMGTGRLAGVYNEQFF. DNA sequence: TGCGCCAGCAGCTTGAGTATGGGGACAGGGAGACTAGCGGGAGTCTACAATGAGCAGTTCTTC.